This passage covers 19 T cell receptor beta chains from one sample sequenced in a study of blood T cell repertoires in COVID-19. Some clones are missing from TCRdb's copy, which holds only in-frame ones; the method was immunoSEQ multiplex PCR. Among around 250,000 clones listed, about nine tenths were seen once. The sample taken for sequencing was peripheral blood. The receptors here all came from a man in his thirties or forties who had recovered from COVID-19.

This clone was seen just once. This chain joins TRBV19 and TRBJ2-5; D is possibly TRBD1 (6 bases). Trimming took off 2 bases at V and 6 bases at J, with 16 bases between the two ends. Germline V gene sequence: CDR1 LNHDA, CDR2 SQIVND (reference sequence). The length of the CDR3 is 15 residues. CDR3 coding DNA: TGTGCCAGTAGTATATCAGCACAGGGAGACCAGACCCAGTACTTC. This gives the protein CASSISAQGDQTQYF. Using reference TRBV19 and TRBJ2-5 for the parts outside the CDR3, the full variable domain is DGGITQSPKYLFRKEGQNVTLSCEQNLNHDAMYWYRQDPGQGLRLIYYSQIVNDFQKGDIAEGYSVSREKKESFPLTVTSAQKNPTAFYLCASSISAQGDQTQYFGPGTRLLVL.

This rearrangement joins TRBV10-1 to TRBJ1-2; no clear D gene. V was cut by 3 bases and J by 0 bases, with 5 bases left in between. There are 13 residues in the CDR3. CDR1 is WNHNN, CDR2 SYGVQD, per germline (reference sequence). This CDR3 is CASSDSANYGYTF. CDR3 in DNA: TGCGCCAGCAGTGATTCAGCTAACTATGGCTACACCTTC.

The V gene is TRBV24-1, the J gene TRBJ2-5; weak D call: TRBD1 (6 bases). CDR3 length: 15 amino acids. Looked up from germline, CDR1 is KGHDR and CDR2 is SFDVKD. Trimming pared 3 bases from V and 5 bases from J, leaving 15 bases between. The CDR3 region has the DNA TGTGCCACCAGTGATGGGCAGGGGAGTATGGAGACCCAGTACTTC. Translation: CATSDGQGSMETQYF.

V and J are TRBV6-2 or TRBV6-3 and TRBJ1-2; the D is unclear. Germline lookup yields CDR1 MNHEY and CDR2 SVGEGT. The V end was cut by 4 bases, the J end by 10 bases, with 7 bases between. The CDR3 loop spans 10 amino acids. Here the CDR3 DNA reads TGTGCCAGCAGTTCCCTAGCCTACACCTTC. Protein sequence: CASSSLAYTF.

Of note for this clone: Other DNA sequences in the same sample also yield this CDR3. V is TRBV6-5 and J is TRBJ1-1, with D unclear. Germline CDR1 is MNHEY and CDR2 is SVGAGI. V was trimmed by 6 bases and J by 1 base, leaving 9 bases between them. The CDR3 totals 13 residues. CDR3: CASSPDWNTEAFF. Here the CDR3 DNA reads TGTGCCAGCAGCCCCGACTGGAACACTGAAGCTTTCTTT.

The V call is TRBV27, the J call TRBJ1-2, with 7 bases lining up with TRBD1. Germline CDR1 and CDR2: MNHEY and SMNVEV (reference sequence). V shed 5 bases and J 6 bases; nucleotides not matched to a gene: 3. The CDR3 length is 12 residues. CDR3 nucleotides: TGTGCCAGCAGTAGAAGGGGGCATGGCTACACCTTC. Translation: CASSRRGHGYTF.

This clone was recorded once. The chain is built from TRBV19 and TRBJ2-7; 8 positions agree with TRBD1. The trim removed 5 bases at V and 3 bases at J, leaving 12 bases unmatched. The CDR3 spans 16 residues. Per the germline V gene, CDR1 is LNHDA and CDR2 is SQIVND (reference sequence). In DNA form, the CDR3 reads TGTGCCAGTAGTTCTCGCTCGGGGACAGGCCACTACGAGCAGTACTTC. Protein product: CASSSRSGTGHYEQYF.

This clone appeared a single time. The V and J genes are TRBV5-1 and TRBJ2-5, with 8 bases identical to TRBD2. The length of the CDR3 is 16 residues. Germline lookup yields CDR1 SGHRS and CDR2 YFSETQ. V trimming: 3 bases; J trimming: 4 bases; junction bases outside the gene matches: 11. The CDR3 DNA reads as TGCGCCAGCAGCTGGGGTAGCGGGGCCCTCGGAGAGACCCAGTACTTC. Translation: CASSWGSGALGETQYF.

This chain joins TRBV5-1 and TRBJ1-4; the D gene is possibly TRBD1 (5 bases). The CDR3 consists of 16 residues. V was trimmed by 0 bases and J by 2 bases, leaving 11 bases between them. Germline values: CDR1 SGHRS, CDR2 YFSETQ. CDR3 sequence (DNA): TGCGCCAGCAGCTTGGTGGGGGGAAGGACTAATGAAAAACTGTTTTTT. Its translation: CASSLVGGRTNEKLFF. The entire variable domain, with the rest obtained from reference TRBV5-1 and TRBJ1-4, is as follows: KAGVTQTPRYLIKTRGQQVTLSCSPISGHRSVSWYQQTPGQGLQFLFEYFSETQRNKGNFPGRFSGRQFSNSRSEMNVSTLELGDSALYLCASSLVGGRTNEKLFFGSGTQLSVL.

V is TRBV5-4 and J is TRBJ1-2; a possible D gene is TRBD1 (5 bases). The CDR3 loop spans 16 amino acids. Germline V gene sequence: CDR1 SGHNT, CDR2 YYREEE (reference sequence). Deletions cut 2 bases from V and 7 bases from J, with 21 bases between. CDR3 sequence (DNA): TGTGCCAGCAGCTTTGGGCAGGGTTTTCGATTGAGTGGCTACACCTTC. Residues: CASSFGQGFRLSGYTF.

V gene TRBV7-2 combines with J gene TRBJ1-4; no definite D call. Germline V gene lookup returns CDR1 SGHTA and CDR2 FQGNSA. V lost 1 base, J lost 6 bases, and 9 bases lay in between. There are 14 residues in the CDR3. As DNA, the CDR3 is TGTGCCAGCAGCTTAGATCTCGGTCATGAAAAACTGTTTTTT. Protein product: CASSLDLGHEKLFF.

The chain carries TRBV4-2 and TRBJ1-2; D gene unclear. Per germline, CDR1 LGHNA and CDR2 YNFKEQ. Trimming pared 1 base from V and 5 bases from J, leaving 17 bases between. The CDR3 is 16 residues long. For the CDR3, the DNA is TGTGCCAGCAGCCAAGGCTCCGGGGTAAGAATTTATGGCTACACCTTC. Its protein product is CASSQGSGVRIYGYTF.

This chain joins TRBV5-6 and TRBJ1-4; a weak D match, TRBD1 (6 bases). This CDR3 is built from 14 residues. Germline values: CDR1 SGHDT, CDR2 YYEEEE. The ends were cut back, 4 bases at V and 3 bases at J, with 10 bases in the middle. The CDR3 loop is CASSLKGANEKLFF. CDR3 DNA sequence: TGTGCCAGCAGCCTCAAGGGGGCTAATGAAAAACTGTTTTTT.

In DNA, the CDR3 is TGTGCCAGCAGCGTAGCCGTGACTAGCGGCTACGAGCAGTACTTC. Residues: CASSVAVTSGYEQYF. The rearrangement uses TRBV9 and TRBJ2-7; TRBD2 matches 9 bases. With 0 bases clipped from V and 3 bases from J, the junction kept 4 bases outside the gene matches. The CDR3 is 15 residues long. Germline-derived CDR1 and CDR2 are SGDLS and YYNGEE.

The chain recombines TRBV3-1 (or the pseudogene TRBV3-2) with TRBJ2-1; TRBD2 agrees at 9 bases. V lost 5 bases, J lost 7 bases, and 3 bases stayed unmatched. Germline lookup yields CDR1 LGHDT and CDR2 YNNKEL (reference sequence). This CDR3 region has 13 residues. The CDR3 region has the DNA TGTGCCAGCAGCAAGCGGGGGGCGAATGAGCAGTTCTTC. This codes for CASSKRGANEQFF.

The chain links TRBV11-2 to TRBJ2-7; 7 bases are a match to TRBD1. V gave up 10 bases and J gave up 2 bases; unmatched junction bases: 17. Germline CDR1 reads SGHAT; CDR2 reads FQNNGV. The CDR3 is 16 amino acids. CDR3 DNA sequence: TGTGCCACCATCTCCTTTCGACAGGGCAAGACCTACGAGCAGTACTTC. Translated, it gives CATISFRQGKTYEQYF.

The V and J genes are TRBV9 and TRBJ2-1; 7 nucleotides agree with TRBD2. The CDR3 totals 17 residues. Germline V gives CDR1 SGDLS, CDR2 YYNGEE. Germline trimming cut 0 bases from V and 2 bases from J; bases unmatched to any gene: 8. The CDR3 DNA reads as TGTGCCAGCAGCGTAGGGGGAGGGTTGGGACCCTACAATGAGCAGTTCTTC. It yields the protein CASSVGGGLGPYNEQFF.

The rearrangement uses TRBV6-1 and TRBJ1-1; 7 bases are shared with TRBD1. The CDR3 runs to 14 residues. Germline loops: CDR1 MNHNS, CDR2 SASEGT. V was clipped by 2 bases and J by 4 bases; unmatched bases: 4. DNA of the CDR3: TGTGCCAGCAGTGAAACAGGGGTGGGCACTGAAGCTTTCTTT. Amino acid sequence: CASSETGVGTEAFF.

The genes are TRBV6-4 and TRBJ1-6; the D gene is possibly TRBD1 (5 bases). The CDR3 runs to 16 residues. Trimming left V 5 bases short and J 8 bases short, with 19 bases between. Germline loops: CDR1 MRHNA, CDR2 SNTAGT. This CDR3 reads CASSLEGGAADSPLHF. The CDR3 DNA reads as TGTGCCAGCAGTTTGGAGGGAGGGGCCGCCGATTCACCCCTCCACTTT.